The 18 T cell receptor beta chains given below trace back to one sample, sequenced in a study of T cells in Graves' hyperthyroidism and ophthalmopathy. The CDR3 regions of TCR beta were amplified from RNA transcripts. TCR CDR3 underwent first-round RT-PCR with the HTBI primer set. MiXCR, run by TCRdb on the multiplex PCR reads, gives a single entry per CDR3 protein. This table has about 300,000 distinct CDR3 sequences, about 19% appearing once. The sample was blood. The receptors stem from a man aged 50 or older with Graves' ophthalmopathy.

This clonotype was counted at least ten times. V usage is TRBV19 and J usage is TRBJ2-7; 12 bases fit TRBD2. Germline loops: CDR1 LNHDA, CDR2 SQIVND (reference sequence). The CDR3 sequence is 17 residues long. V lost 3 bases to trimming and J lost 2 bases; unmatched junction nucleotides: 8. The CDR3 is CASSISPSGRGTYEQYF. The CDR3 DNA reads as TGTGCCAGTAGTATCTCGCCTAGCGGGAGGGGGACCTACGAGCAGTACTTC. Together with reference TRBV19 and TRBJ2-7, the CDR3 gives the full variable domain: DGGITQSPKYLFRKEGQNVTLSCEQNLNHDAMYWYRQDPGQGLRLIYYSQIVNDFQKGDIAEGYSVSREKKESFPLTVTSAQKNPTAFYLCASSISPSGRGTYEQYFGPGTRLTVT.

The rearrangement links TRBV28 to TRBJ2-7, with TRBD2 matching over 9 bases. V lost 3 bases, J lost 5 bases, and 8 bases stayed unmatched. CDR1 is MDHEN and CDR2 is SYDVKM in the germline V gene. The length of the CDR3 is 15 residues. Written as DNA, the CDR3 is TGTGCCAGCAGTTTGAGGCGGGGGGGCATGCACGAGCAGTACTTC. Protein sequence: CASSLRRGGMHEQYF.

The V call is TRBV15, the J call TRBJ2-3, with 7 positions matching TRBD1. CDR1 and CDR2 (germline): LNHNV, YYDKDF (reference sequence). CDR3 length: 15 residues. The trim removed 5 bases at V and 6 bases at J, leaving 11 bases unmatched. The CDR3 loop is CATSGGQISSDTQYF. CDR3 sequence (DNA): TGTGCCACCAGCGGGGGACAGATTTCATCGGATACGCAGTATTTT.

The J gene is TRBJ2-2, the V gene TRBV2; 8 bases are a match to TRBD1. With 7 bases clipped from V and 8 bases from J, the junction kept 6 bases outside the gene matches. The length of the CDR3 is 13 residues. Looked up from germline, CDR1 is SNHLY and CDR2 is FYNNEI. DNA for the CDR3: TGTGCCAGCATCGCAGGGGGCGAAGGGGAGCTGTTTTTT. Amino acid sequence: CASIAGGEGELFF.

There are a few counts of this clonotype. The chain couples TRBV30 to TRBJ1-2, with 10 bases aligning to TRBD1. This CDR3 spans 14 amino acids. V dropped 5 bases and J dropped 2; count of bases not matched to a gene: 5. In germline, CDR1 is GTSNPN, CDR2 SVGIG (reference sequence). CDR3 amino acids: CAWGGQGRNYGYTF. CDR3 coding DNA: TGTGCCTGGGGGGGACAGGGGAGGAACTATGGCTACACCTTC.

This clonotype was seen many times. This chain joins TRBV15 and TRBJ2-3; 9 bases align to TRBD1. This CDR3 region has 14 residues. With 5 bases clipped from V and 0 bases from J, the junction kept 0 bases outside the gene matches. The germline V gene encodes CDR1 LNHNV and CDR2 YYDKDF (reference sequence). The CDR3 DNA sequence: TGTGCCACCAGCGGGACAGGGAGCACAGATACGCAGTATTTT. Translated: CATSGTGSTDTQYF.

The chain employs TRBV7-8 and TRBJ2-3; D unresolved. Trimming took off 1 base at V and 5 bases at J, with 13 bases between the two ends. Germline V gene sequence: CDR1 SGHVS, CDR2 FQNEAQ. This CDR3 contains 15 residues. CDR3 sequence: CASSLGAWREDTQYF. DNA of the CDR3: TGTGCCAGCAGCTTAGGGGCGTGGAGAGAAGATACGCAGTATTTT.

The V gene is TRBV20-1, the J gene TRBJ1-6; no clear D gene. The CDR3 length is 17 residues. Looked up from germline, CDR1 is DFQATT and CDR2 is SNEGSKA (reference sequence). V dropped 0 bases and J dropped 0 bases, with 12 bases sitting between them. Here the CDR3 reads CSARDLGQSSYNSPLHF. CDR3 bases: TGCAGTGCTAGAGATTTGGGTCAGAGCTCCTATAATTCACCCCTCCACTTT.

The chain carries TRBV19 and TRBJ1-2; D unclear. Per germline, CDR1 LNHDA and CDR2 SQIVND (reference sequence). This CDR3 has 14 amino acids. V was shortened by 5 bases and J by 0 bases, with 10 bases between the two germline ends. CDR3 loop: CASSRQRANYGYTF. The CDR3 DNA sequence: TGTGCCAGTAGTCGACAAAGAGCTAACTATGGCTACACCTTC.

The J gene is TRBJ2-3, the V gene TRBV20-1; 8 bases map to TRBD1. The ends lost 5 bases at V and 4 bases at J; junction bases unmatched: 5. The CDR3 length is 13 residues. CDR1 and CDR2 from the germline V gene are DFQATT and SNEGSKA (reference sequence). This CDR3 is CSAPPGGADTQYF. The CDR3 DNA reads TGCAGTGCTCCTCCAGGGGGCGCAGATACGCAGTATTTT.

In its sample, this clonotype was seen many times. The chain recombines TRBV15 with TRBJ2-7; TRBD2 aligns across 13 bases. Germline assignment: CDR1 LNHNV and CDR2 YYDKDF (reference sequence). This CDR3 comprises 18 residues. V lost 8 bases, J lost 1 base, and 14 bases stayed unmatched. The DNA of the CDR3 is TGTGCCACCGGGGCGGGACTAGCGGGATTGAGGGGATCCTACGAGCAGTACTTC. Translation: CATGAGLAGLRGSYEQYF.

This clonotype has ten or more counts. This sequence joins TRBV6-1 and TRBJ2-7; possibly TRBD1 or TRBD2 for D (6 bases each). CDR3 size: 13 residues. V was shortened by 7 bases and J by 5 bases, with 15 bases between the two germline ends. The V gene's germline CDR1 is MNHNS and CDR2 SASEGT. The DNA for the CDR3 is TGTGCCAGCACCGGGGGCTCCCACCACGAGCAGTACTTC. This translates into CASTGGSHHEQYF.

The CDR3 sequence: CSARELAGKDTQYF. In nucleotides, the CDR3 is TGCAGTGCTAGAGAGCTAGCGGGGAAAGATACGCAGTATTTT. The chain has TRBV20-1 and TRBJ2-3; 9 bases line up with TRBD2. J was trimmed by 5 bases and V by 0 bases; bases with no gene match: 3. The CDR3 totals 14 residues. CDR1 and CDR2 from the germline V gene are DFQATT and SNEGSKA (reference sequence).

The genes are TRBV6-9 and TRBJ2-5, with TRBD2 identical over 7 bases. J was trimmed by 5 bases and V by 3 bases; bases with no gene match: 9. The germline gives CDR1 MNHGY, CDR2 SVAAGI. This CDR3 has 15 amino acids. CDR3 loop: CASSYFWREQETQYF. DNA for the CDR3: TGTGCCAGCAGTTACTTTTGGCGGGAGCAGGAGACCCAGTACTTC.

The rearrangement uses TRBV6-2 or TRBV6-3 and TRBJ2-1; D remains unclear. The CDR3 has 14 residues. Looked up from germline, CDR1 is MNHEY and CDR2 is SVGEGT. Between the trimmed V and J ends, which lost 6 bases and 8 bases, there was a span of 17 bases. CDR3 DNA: TGTGCCAGCAGAGTTTTCCCCTTTGGCGATGAGCAGTTCTTC. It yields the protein CASRVFPFGDEQFF.

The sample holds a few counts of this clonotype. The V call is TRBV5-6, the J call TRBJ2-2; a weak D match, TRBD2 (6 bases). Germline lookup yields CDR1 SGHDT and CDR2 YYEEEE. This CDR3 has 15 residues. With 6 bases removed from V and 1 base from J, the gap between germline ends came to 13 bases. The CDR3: CASNSGGGNTGELFF. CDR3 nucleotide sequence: TGTGCCAGCAACTCCGGGGGTGGGAACACCGGGGAGCTGTTTTTT. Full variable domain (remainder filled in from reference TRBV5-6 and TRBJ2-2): DAGVTQSPTHLIKTRGQQVTLRCSPKSGHDTVSWYQQALGQGPQFIFQYYEEEERQRGNFPDRFSGHQFPNYSSELNVNALLLGDSALYLCASNSGGGNTGELFFGEGSRLTVL.

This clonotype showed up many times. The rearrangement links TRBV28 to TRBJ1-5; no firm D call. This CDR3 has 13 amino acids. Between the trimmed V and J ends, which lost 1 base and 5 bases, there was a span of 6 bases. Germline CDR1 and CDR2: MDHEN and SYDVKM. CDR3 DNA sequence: TGTGCCAGCAGTTTATACGGGGATCAGCCCCAGCATTTT. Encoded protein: CASSLYGDQPQHF.

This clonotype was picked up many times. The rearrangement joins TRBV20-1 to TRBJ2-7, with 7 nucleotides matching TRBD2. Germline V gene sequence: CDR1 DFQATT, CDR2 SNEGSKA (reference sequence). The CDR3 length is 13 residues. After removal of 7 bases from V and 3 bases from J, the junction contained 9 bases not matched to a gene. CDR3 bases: TGCAGTGTTGTTGCGGGAGTCGGCTACGAGCAGTACTTC. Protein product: CSVVAGVGYEQYF.